This T cell receptor (beta chain) was sequenced for a study of T-cell reconstitution after alpha-beta-depleted transplantation in children. General study results and limits: About two months after transplant, alpha-beta T cells reportedly came from several hundred expanded graft clones. T-cell numbers and diversity one year post-transplant derived largely from freshly generated T cells.

Unique molecular identifiers tagged the TCRbeta library. Each CDR3 protein gets one entry after TCRdb re-called the PCR reads with MiXCR. The table lists about 610,000 distinct CDR3 sequences, 27% of them singletons. For this clonotype: Its antigen is undetermined.

The CDR3 is 15 residues long. Germline V CDR1 and CDR2: DFQATT, SNEGSKA (reference sequence). Trimming left V 0 bases short and J 3 bases short, with 15 bases between. The sample was PBMCs, taken before TCRalphabeta/CD19-depleted stem cell transplant. The TCR comes from a boy under two years old with Wiskott-Aldrich syndrome, due to receive a stem cell transplant. The chain employs TRBV20-1 and TRBJ2-7, with a tentative D call TRBD2 (6 bases). The CDR3 sequence is CSARDTGREIYEQYF. CDR3 nucleotides: TGCAGTGCTAGAGATACCGGACGGGAGATCTACGAGCAGTACTTC.